This TCR beta chain is from a study of blood T cells in healthy people across ages. Findings and limits, study-wide: Older age coincided with a roughly linear decline in TCR beta diversity per million T cells.

Primed by a sample-barcoded 5' primer and a J-beta primer mix, a second PCR proceeded for roughly 6 to 12 cycles. At least 3 million CDR3-containing paired-end reads were obtained per sample. TCRdb redid the calling of the 5' RACE reads with MiXCR, one entry per CDR3 protein. The table shows roughly 500,000 distinct CDR3 sequences, with around 24% occurring only once. The CDR3 sequence is 16 residues long. Germline V gene lookup returns CDR1 SGHDN and CDR2 FVKESK. V was cut by 0 bases and J by 0 bases, with 9 bases left in between. In this sample, this clonotype turned up a few times. The target antigen is unknown. This same sample was also part of a study on T cells of mothers and their children. That report adds: Maternal samples each gave over 9.5 million TCR beta CDR3 reads, and child samples approximately 2.8 million each.

Material: blood. This chain links TRBV14 with TRBJ2-1; D gene unclear. The sequence came from a boy between 5 and 17 years old in good health. The CDR3 DNA reads as TGTGCCAGCAGCCAAGATCTTCTGAGCTCCTACAATGAGCAGTTCTTC. It specifies CASSQDLLSSYNEQFF.